This T cell receptor (beta chain) was sequenced during a study of T cells in Graves' hyperthyroidism and ophthalmopathy. This clonotype was detected many times. The PBMCs had their origin in 7.5 to 10 ml of fresh peripheral blood. RNA transcripts were the template for amplifying TCR beta CDR3 regions. Using the HTBI primer set, a first-round RT-PCR was run on the TCR CDR3. MiXCR, run by TCRdb on the multiplex PCR reads, gives a single entry per CDR3 protein. This table has 250,000 or so distinct CDR3 sequences, approximately 14% appearing once. Deletions cut 7 bases from V and 0 bases from J, with 16 bases between. The CDR3 spans 16 residues. Germline-derived CDR1 and CDR2 are MDHEN and SYDVKM.

The source is a woman between 45 and 65 years old with Graves' hyperthyroidism that later progressed to Graves' ophthalmopathy. V gene TRBV28 combines with J gene TRBJ1-5; D gene unclear. Input material: blood. DNA of the CDR3: TGTGCCAGCACCTATATCAGGTCATATAGCAATCAGCCCCAGCATTTT. Protein: CASTYIRSYSNQPQHF. The full variable domain, rest sourced from reference TRBV28 and TRBJ1-5, is DVKVTQSSRYLVKRTGEKVFLECVQDMDHENMFWYRQDPGLGLRLIYFSYDVKMKEKGDIPEGYSVSREKKERFSLILESASTNQTSMYLCASTYIRSYSNQPQHFGDGTRLSIL.